This T cell receptor beta chain is drawn from a study of cytomegalovirus exposure and HLA in healthy donors. As regards this clone: Its antigen is unknown.

PCR employed 60 Vbeta and 13 Jbeta primers. TCRdb's table, derived via immunoSEQ multiplex PCR, lists solely in-frame clones and lacks some. This sample's table has 150,000 or so clones. Whole-study findings and limits: Reportedly, TCR beta sequences accurately predicted HLA-A and HLA-B alleles in most subjects. Only CMV serostatus was available as immune exposure information. Rarity held for most TCR sequences, but there were some public TCRs that occurred in many donors. Later work showed greater clonal expansion in HLA-associated TCR beta chains than in equally common others.

Sequences were obtained from PBMCs. This receptor was identified in a woman in her thirties or forties in good health and CMV-seropositive.

CDR3 bases: TGCGCCAGCAGCCAAGAGGACAGGGCAAGGGATCAGCCCCAGCATTTT. As protein: CASSQEDRARDQPQHF. The V gene is TRBV4-1, the J gene TRBJ1-5; 8 bases fit TRBD1. CDR1 is MGHRA and CDR2 is YSYEKL in the germline V gene. The CDR3 runs 16 residues. The V gene end was trimmed by 0 bases and the J gene end by 5 bases; junction bases not matched to a gene: 6.